This T cell receptor beta chain derives from a study of blood T cell repertoires in COVID-19. CDR3 length: 17 amino acids. The V and J ends lost 6 bases and 1 base, in that order; junction bases with no gene match: 14. Germline values: CDR1 LNHDA, CDR2 SQIVND (reference sequence). Repertoires were generated with immunoSEQ multiplex PCR, while TCRdb's copy carries only in-frame clones and drops some. Of around 250,000 clones in the sample, around 87% were seen once. The sequenced sample was peripheral blood. The source of this sequence is a woman aged 60-75 years with COVID-19, enrolled during active disease. The chain links TRBV19 to TRBJ1-1; 7 bases agree with TRBD1. CDR3 nucleotides: TGTGCCAGTAGATTTGATGGGACAGCGCGGAAGAACACTGAAGCTTTCTTT. Translation: CASRFDGTARKNTEAFF.